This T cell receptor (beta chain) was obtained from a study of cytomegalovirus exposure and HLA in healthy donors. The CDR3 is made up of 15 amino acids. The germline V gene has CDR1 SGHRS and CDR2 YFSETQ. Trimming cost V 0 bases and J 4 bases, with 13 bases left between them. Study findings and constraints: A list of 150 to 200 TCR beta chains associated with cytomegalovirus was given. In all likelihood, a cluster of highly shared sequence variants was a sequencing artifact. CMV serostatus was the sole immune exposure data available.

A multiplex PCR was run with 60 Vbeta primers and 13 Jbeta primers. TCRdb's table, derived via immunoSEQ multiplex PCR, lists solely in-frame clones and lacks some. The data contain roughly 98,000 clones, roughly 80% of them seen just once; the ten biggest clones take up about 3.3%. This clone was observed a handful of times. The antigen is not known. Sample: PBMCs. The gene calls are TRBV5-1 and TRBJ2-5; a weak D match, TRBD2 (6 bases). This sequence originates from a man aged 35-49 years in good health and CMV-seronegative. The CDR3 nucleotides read TGCGCCAGCAGCTTGGCCCCCACTAGCTTAGAGACCCAGTACTTC. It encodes CASSLAPTSLETQYF.